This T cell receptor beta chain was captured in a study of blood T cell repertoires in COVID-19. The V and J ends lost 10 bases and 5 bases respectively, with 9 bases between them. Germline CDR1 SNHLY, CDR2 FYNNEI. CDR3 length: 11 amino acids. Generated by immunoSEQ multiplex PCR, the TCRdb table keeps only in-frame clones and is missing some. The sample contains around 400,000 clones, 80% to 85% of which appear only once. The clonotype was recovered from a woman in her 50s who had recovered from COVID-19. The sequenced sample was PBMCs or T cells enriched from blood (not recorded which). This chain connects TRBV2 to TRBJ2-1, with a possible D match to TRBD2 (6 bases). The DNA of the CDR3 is TGTGCCATCGGAGGGAACAATGAGCAGTTCTTC. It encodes CAIGGNNEQFF. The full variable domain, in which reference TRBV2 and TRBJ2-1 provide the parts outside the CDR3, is EPEVTQTPSHQVTQMGQEVILRCVPISNHLYFYWYRQILGQKVEFLVSFYNNEISEKSEIFDDQFSVERPDGSNFTLKIRSTKLEDSAMYFCAIGGNNEQFFGPGTRLTVL.